The rows below give T cell receptor beta chains drawn from one sample of a study of Tregs in tolerant kidney transplant recipients. TCRdb's copy holds only in-frame clones and misses some; the assay was immunoSEQ multiplex PCR. Of 5,000 to 6,500 clones in the sample, around 87% were seen once. Antigens of these TCRs are unknown. Sequenced material: Tregs from blood cultured with allogeneic cells, taken before the transplant. All receptors derive from a human patient who received a combined kidney and bone marrow transplant. Both conserved end residues are part of each CDR3. Fields, in order: J gene, clone size, D gene, V gene, CDR3 length, CDR3 protein. D genes are given only for firm matches. Where a row states a size, it is once, few, many or the class of an expanded clone; other rows omit it.

J: TRBJ1-2
size: once
D: -
V: TRBV7-9
length: 12
CDR3: CASSLVRDGYTF

J: TRBJ1-2
size: once
D: -
V: TRBV5-5
length: 15
CDR3: CASSPGLKMNYGYTF

J: TRBJ2-1
size: -
D: TRBD2
V: TRBV4-1
length: 16
CDR3: CASSQAGLGPYNEQFF

J: TRBJ1-2
size: -
D: -
V: TRBV6-9
length: 11
CDR3: CASRGNYGYTF

J: TRBJ2-2
size: -
D: TRBD2
V: TRBV6-6
length: 14
CDR3: CATLARGGTGELFF

J: TRBJ2-7
size: -
D: TRBD2
V: TRBV5-4
length: 19
CDR3: CASRAWSSGGVRASYEQYF

J: TRBJ2-3
size: few
D: -
V: TRBV21-1
length: 17
CDR3: CASSKGAEKPSHDTQYF

J: TRBJ1-1
size: -
D: TRBD1
V: TRBV11-2
length: 14
CDR3: CASSLRAGGAEAFF

J: TRBJ1-2
size: -
D: -
V: TRBV28
length: 14
CDR3: CASSLPSGYYGYTF

J: TRBJ2-2
size: -
D: -
V: TRBV19
length: 15
CDR3: CASSRNWGSAGELFF

J: TRBJ2-7
size: -
D: -
V: TRBV6-5
length: 14
CDR3: CASRRDPSLYEQYF

J: TRBJ1-5
size: once
D: TRBD1
V: TRBV29-1
length: 13
CDR3: CSVGEQGDQPQHF

J: TRBJ1-1
size: -
D: -
V: TRBV28
length: 13
CDR3: CASSFLPGTEAFF

J: TRBJ2-5
size: -
D: -
V: TRBV5-1
length: 14
CDR3: CASSSNRVRETQYF

J: TRBJ2-7
size: -
D: TRBD1
V: TRBV5-1
length: 16
CDR3: CASSLNAGTGSYEQYF

J: TRBJ2-7
size: -
D: -
V: TRBV6-5
length: 14
CDR3: CASSPGTYTYEQYF

J: TRBJ2-7
size: -
D: -
V: TRBV2
length: 15
CDR3: CASSELGVAAYEQYF

J: TRBJ1-5
size: -
D: TRBD1
V: TRBV11-2
length: 15
CDR3: CASSLGGGSNQPQHF

J: TRBJ1-2
size: -
D: -
V: TRBV29-1
length: 12
CDR3: CSVLGTAFGYTF

J: TRBJ1-5
size: -
D: -
V: TRBV28
length: 15
CDR3: CASSRGDLASQPQHF

J: TRBJ2-5
size: once
D: TRBD2
V: TRBV2
length: 14
CDR3: CASGWGEGRETQYF

J: TRBJ2-6
size: -
D: -
V: TRBV5-4
length: 15
CDR3: CASSPPFSGANVLTF

J: TRBJ2-1
size: -
D: TRBD2
V: TRBV27
length: 16
CDR3: CASRLIGLAGVGEQFF

J: TRBJ2-3
size: -
D: -
V: TRBV5-4
length: 15
CDR3: CASSLGGRSTDTQYF

J: TRBJ2-5
size: -
D: TRBD2
V: TRBV2
length: 16
CDR3: CASTPGTSGSWETQYF

J: TRBJ1-3
size: -
D: TRBD1
V: TRBV5-1
length: 15
CDR3: CASSATGVAGNTIYF

J: TRBJ2-7
size: -
D: -
V: TRBV18
length: 14
CDR3: CASSLQQSSYEQYF

J: TRBJ2-3
size: -
D: -
V: TRBV11-1
length: 14
CDR3: CASSHAPITDTQYF

J: TRBJ1-3
size: -
D: -
V: TRBV9
length: 15
CDR3: CASSVDVVSGNTIYF

J: TRBJ2-7
size: -
D: -
V: TRBV5-1
length: 12
CDR3: CASGRTGEEQYF

J: TRBJ2-3
size: once
D: TRBD2
V: TRBV7-8
length: 18
CDR3: CASSLAWGLAGGTDTQYF

J: TRBJ1-1
size: -
D: -
V: TRBV5-1
length: 14
CDR3: CASSLGGMNTEAFF

J: TRBJ1-2
size: -
D: TRBD1
V: TRBV6-1
length: 15
CDR3: CASSDPRQGARGYTF